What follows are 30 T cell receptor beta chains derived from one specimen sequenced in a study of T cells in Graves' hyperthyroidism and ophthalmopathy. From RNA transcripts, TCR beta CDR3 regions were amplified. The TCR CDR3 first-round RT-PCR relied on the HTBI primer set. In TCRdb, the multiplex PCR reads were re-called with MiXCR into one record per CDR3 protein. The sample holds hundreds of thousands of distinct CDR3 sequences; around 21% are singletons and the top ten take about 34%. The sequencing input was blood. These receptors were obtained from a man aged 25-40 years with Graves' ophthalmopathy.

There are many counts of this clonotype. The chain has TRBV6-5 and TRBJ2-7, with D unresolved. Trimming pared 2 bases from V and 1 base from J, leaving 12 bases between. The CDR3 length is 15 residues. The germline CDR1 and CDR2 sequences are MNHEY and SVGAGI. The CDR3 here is CASSYHFTASYEQYF. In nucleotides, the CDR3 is TGTGCCAGCAGTTACCATTTCACCGCTTCCTACGAGCAGTACTTC.

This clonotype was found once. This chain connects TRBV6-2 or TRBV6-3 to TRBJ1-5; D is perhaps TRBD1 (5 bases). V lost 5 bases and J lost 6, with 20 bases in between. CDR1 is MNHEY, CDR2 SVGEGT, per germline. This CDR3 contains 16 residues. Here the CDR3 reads CASSPSFPGGAQPQHF. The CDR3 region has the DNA TGTGCCAGCAGTCCAAGCTTCCCGGGCGGGGCTCAGCCCCAGCATTTT.

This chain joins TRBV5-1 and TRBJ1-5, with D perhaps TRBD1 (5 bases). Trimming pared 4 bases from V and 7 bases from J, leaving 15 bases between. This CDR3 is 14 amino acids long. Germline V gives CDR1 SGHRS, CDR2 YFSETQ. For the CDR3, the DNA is TGCGCCAGCAGCCCTTTGGGGGGACGGCAGCCCCAGCATTTT. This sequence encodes CASSPLGGRQPQHF.

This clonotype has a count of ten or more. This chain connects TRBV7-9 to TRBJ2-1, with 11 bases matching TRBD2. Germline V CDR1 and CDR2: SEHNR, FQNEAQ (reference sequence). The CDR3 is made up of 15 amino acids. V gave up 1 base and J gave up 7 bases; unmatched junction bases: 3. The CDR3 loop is CASSLETSGSNEQFF. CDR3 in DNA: TGTGCCAGCAGCTTAGAAACTAGCGGGAGTAATGAGCAGTTCTTC.

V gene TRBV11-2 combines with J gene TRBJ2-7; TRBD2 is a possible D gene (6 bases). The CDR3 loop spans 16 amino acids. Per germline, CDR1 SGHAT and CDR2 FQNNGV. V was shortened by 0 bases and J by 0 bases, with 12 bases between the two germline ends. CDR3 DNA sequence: TGTGCCAGCAGCTTAGATGGCGGCGGGACCTCCTACGAGCAGTACTTC. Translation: CASSLDGGGTSYEQYF.

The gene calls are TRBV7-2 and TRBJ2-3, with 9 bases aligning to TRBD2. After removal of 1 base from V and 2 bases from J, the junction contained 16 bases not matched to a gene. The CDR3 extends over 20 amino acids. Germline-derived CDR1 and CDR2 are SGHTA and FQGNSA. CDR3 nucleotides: TGTGCCAGCAGCTTAGGGCGACGCGGCTCGCTAGCGGGATTCACAGATACGCAGTATTTT. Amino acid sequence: CASSLGRRGSLAGFTDTQYF.

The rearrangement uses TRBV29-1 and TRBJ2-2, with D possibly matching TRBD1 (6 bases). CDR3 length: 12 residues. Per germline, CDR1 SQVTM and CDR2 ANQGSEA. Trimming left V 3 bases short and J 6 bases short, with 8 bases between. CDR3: CSVDRGPGELFF. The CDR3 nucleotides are TGCAGCGTTGACAGGGGTCCCGGGGAGCTGTTTTTT.

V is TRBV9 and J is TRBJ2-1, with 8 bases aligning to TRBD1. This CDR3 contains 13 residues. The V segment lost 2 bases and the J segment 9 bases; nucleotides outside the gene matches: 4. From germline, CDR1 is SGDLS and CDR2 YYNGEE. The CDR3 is CASSVSGGGEQFF. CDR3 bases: TGTGCCAGCAGCGTTTCAGGGGGCGGTGAGCAGTTCTTC.

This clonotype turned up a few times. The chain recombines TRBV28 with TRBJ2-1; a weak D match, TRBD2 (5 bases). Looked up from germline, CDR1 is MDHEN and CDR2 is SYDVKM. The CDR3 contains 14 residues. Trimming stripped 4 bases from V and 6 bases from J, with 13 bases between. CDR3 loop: CASSYGDWGNEQFF. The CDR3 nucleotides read TGTGCCAGCAGTTACGGGGATTGGGGCAATGAGCAGTTCTTC.

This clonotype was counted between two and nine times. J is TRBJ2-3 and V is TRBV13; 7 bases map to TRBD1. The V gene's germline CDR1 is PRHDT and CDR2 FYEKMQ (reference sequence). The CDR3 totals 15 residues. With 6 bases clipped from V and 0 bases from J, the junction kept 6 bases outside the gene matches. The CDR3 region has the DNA TGTGCCAGCAGTCCGGCGACAGGGAGCACAGATACGCAGTATTTT. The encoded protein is CASSPATGSTDTQYF.

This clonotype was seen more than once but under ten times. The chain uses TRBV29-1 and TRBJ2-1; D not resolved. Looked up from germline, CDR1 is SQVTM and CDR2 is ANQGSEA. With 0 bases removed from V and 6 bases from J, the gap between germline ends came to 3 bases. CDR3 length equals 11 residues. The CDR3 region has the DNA TGCAGCGTTGAAGACACCAATGAGCAGTTCTTC. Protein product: CSVEDTNEQFF.

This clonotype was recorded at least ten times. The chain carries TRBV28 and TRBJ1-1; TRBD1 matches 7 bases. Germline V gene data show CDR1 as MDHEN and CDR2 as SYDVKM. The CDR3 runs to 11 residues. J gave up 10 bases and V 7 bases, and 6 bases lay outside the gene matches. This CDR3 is CASTGRGVAFF. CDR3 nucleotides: TGTGCCAGCACCGGCAGGGGGGTAGCTTTCTTT.

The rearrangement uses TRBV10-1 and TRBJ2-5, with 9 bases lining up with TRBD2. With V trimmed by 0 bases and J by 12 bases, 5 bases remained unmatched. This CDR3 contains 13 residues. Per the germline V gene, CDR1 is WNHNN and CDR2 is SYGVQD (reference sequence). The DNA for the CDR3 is TGCGCCAGCAGTGAGTCCCCGACTAGCGGCAAGTACTTC. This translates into CASSESPTSGKYF.

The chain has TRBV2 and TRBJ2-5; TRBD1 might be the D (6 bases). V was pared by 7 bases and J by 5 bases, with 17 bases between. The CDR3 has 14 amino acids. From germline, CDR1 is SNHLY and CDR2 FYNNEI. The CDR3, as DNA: TGTGCCAGCAAATTGGGGGCGGCGGTTGAGACCCAGTACTTC. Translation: CASKLGAAVETQYF.

The CDR3 sequence: CASSVGGVLGYEQYF. CDR3 DNA: TGTGCCAGCAGCGTTGGAGGGGTCTTAGGCTACGAGCAGTACTTC. The chain has TRBV9 and TRBJ2-7, with a possible D match to TRBD2 (6 bases). V lost 2 bases to trimming and J lost 3 bases, with 15 bases between them. CDR3 length: 15 amino acids. Germline CDR1 and CDR2: SGDLS and YYNGEE.

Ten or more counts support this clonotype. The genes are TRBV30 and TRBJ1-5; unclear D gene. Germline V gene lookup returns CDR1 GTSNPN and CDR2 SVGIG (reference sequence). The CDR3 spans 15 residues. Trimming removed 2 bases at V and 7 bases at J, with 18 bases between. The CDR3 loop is CAWSPFRGSRQPQHF. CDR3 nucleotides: TGTGCCTGGAGTCCCTTCCGGGGATCCCGCCAGCCCCAGCATTTT.

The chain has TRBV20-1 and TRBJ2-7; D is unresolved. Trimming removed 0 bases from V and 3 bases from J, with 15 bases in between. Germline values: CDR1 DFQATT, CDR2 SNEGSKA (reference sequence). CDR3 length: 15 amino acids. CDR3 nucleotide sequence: TGCAGTGCTAGAGATCTAGTGGGCAGAAGCTACGAGCAGTACTTC. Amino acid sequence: CSARDLVGRSYEQYF.

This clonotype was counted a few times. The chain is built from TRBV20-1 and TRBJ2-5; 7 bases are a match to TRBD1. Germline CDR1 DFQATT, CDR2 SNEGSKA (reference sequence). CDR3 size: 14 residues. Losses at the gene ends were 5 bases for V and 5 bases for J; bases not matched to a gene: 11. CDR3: CSAPRGGAAETQYF. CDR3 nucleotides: TGCAGTGCTCCACGAGGGGGCGCGGCGGAGACCCAGTACTTC.

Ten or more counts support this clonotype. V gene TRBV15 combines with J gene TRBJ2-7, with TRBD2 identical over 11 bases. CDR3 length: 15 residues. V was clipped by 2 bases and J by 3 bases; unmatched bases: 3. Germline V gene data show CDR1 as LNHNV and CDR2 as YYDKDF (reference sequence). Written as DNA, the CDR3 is TGTGCCACCAGCAGAACTAGCGGGAGCGGCTACGAGCAGTACTTC. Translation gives CATSRTSGSGYEQYF.

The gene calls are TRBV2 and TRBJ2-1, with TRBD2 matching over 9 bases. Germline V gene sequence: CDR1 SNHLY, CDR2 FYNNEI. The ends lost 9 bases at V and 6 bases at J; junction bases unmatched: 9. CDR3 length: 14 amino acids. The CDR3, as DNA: TGTGCCAGGGGACCAGCGGGAGGTCCCAATGAGCAGTTCTTC. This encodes CARGPAGGPNEQFF.

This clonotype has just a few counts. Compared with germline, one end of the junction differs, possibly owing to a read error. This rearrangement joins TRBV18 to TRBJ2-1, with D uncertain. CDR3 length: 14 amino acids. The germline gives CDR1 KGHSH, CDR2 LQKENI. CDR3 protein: CTSSPFRDYNEQFF. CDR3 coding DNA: TGTACCAGCTCACCGTTTCGAGACTACAATGAGCAGTTCTTC.

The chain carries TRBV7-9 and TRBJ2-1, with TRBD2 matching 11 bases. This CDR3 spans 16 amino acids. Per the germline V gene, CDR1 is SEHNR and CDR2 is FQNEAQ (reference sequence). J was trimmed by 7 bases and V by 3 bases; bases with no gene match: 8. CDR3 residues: CASSFWSSGGMNEQFF. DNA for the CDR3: TGTGCCAGCAGCTTTTGGTCTAGCGGGGGGATGAATGAGCAGTTCTTC. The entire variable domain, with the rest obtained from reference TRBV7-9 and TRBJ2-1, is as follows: DTGVSQNPRHKITKRGQNVTFRCDPISEHNRLYWYRQTLGQGPEFLTYFQNEAQLEKSRLLSDRFSAERPKGSFSTLEIQRTEQGDSAMYLCASSFWSSGGMNEQFFGPGTRLTVL.

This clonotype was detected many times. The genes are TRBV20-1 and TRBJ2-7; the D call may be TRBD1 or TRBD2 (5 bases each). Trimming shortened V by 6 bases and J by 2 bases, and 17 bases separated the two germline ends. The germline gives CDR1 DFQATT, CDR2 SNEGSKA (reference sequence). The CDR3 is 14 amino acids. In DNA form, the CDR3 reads TGCAGTGCCGTGGACCCCCGAGGGGCCTACGAGCAGTACTTC. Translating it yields CSAVDPRGAYEQYF.

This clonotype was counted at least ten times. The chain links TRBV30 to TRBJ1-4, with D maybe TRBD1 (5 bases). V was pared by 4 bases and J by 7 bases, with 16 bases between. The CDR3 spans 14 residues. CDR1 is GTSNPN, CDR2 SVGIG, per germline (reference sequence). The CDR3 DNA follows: TGTGCCTGGACCCCCGGCCCAGGGATTGAAAAACTGTTTTTT. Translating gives CAWTPGPGIEKLFF.

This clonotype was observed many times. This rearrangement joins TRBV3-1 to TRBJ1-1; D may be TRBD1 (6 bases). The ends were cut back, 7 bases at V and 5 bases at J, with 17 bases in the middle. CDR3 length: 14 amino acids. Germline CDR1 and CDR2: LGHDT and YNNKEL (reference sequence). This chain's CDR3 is CASNSGGLRTEAFF. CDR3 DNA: TGTGCCAGCAACTCCGGGGGGCTGAGGACTGAAGCTTTCTTT.

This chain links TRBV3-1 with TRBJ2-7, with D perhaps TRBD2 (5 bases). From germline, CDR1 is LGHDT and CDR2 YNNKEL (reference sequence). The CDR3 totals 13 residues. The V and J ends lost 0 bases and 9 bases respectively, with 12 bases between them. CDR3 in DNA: TGTGCCAGCAGCCAAGATCAGTCCCTAGCGCAGTACTTC. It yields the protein CASSQDQSLAQYF.

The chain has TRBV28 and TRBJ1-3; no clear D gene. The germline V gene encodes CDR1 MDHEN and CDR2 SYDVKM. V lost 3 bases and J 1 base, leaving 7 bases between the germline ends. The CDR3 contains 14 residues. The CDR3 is CASSLESSGNTIYF. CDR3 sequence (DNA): TGTGCCAGCAGTTTGGAGTCATCTGGAAACACCATATATTTT.

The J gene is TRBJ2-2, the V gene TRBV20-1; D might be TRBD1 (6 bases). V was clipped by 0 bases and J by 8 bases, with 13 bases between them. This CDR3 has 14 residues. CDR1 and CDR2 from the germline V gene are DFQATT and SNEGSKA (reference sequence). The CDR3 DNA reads TGCAGTGCTAGAGAAGGGGGTCCGACGGGGGAGCTGTTTTTT. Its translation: CSAREGGPTGELFF.

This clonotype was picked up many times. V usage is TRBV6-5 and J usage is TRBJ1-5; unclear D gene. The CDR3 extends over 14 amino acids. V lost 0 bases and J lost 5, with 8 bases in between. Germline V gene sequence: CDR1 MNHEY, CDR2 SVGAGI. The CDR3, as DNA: TGTGCCAGCAGTTACTCGGGATACGATCAGCCCCAGCATTTT. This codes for CASSYSGYDQPQHF.

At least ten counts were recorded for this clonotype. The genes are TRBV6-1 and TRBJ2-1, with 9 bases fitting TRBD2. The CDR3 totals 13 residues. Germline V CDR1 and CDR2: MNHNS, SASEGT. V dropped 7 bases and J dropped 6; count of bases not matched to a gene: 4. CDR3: CASTLTSGNEQFF. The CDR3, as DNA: TGTGCCAGCACCTTGACTAGCGGCAATGAGCAGTTCTTC.